This T cell receptor (beta chain) was sequenced for a study of blood T cell repertoires in COVID-19. Germline V gives CDR1 WSHSY, CDR2 SAAADI. V was trimmed by 6 bases and J by 7 bases, leaving 21 bases between them. The CDR3 is 15 amino acids. The table came from immunoSEQ multiplex PCR; TCRdb's copy has only in-frame clones and leaves some out. The profile shows about 200,000 clones, about 86% of them singletons. This clonotype was sampled from a woman aged 50 to 60 with acute or convalescent COVID-19. V is TRBV10-2 and J is TRBJ1-1; no definite D call. Sequences were obtained from peripheral blood. The CDR3 region has the DNA TGCGCCAGCAGACGGGAAACCGGAACCAACGGTGAAGCTTTCTTT. Its protein product is CASRRETGTNGEAFF.